Listed here are 20 T cell receptor beta chains from one sample, sequenced in a study of control samples from healthy donors and cancer patients. TCRdb keeps only in-frame clones here, not all; method: immunoSEQ multiplex PCR. Of 2,000 to 2,500 clones in the sample, about 98% were seen once. The sequencing input was PBMCs. These receptors were obtained from a man between 65 and 85 years old with head and neck cancer.

This clone was observed a single time. The V gene is TRBV5-1, the J gene TRBJ2-4; possibly TRBD1 or TRBD2 for D (5 bases each). The CDR3 extends over 15 amino acids. Germline CDR1 is SGHRS and CDR2 is YFSETQ. Trimming took off 0 bases at V and 7 bases at J, with 14 bases between the two ends. CDR3 DNA sequence: TGCGCCAGCAGCTTGGGAGGGGCCGATGGGAACATTCAGTACTTC. This sequence encodes CASSLGGADGNIQYF.

This chain links TRBV4-2 with TRBJ1-1; TRBD1 aligns across 8 bases. Germline-derived CDR1 and CDR2 are LGHNA and YNFKEQ. Unmatched junction bases numbered 5, after V lost 4 bases and J lost 1 base. CDR3 length equals 15 residues. The CDR3 sequence is CASSLRGQANTEAFF. The CDR3 bases are TGTGCCAGCAGCCTAAGGGGACAGGCGAACACTGAAGCTTTCTTT.

V and J are TRBV3-1 (or the pseudogene TRBV3-2) and TRBJ1-2, with D hard to call. The V end lost 0 bases, the J end lost 8 bases, and 7 bases lay between the germline ends. The CDR3 loop spans 12 amino acids. Germline V gene lookup returns CDR1 LGHDT and CDR2 YNNKEL (reference sequence). The CDR3 sequence is CASSQEGRGYTF. The CDR3 region has the DNA TGTGCCAGCAGCCAAGAAGGGCGAGGCTACACCTTC.

The V gene is TRBV2, the J gene TRBJ2-1; 7 nucleotides agree with TRBD2. The trim removed 9 bases at V and 3 bases at J, leaving 8 bases unmatched. Germline lookup yields CDR1 SNHLY and CDR2 FYNNEI. This CDR3 contains 14 residues. This CDR3 reads CASQASGSYNEQFF. CDR3 coding DNA: TGTGCCAGTCAAGCTAGCGGCAGCTACAATGAGCAGTTCTTC.

This clone was seen a single time. The chain joins TRBV4-2 to TRBJ1-2, with 9 bases lining up with TRBD1. Losses at the gene ends were 2 bases for V and 4 bases for J; bases not matched to a gene: 8. Germline V gives CDR1 LGHNA, CDR2 YNFKEQ. The CDR3 extends over 16 amino acids. The CDR3, as DNA: TGTGCCAGCAGCCAACCGGACAGGGGAAAGGCCTATGGCTACACCTTC. Translated: CASSQPDRGKAYGYTF.

This clone appeared once. The rearrangement links TRBV7-2 to TRBJ2-7; 9 bases map to TRBD2. The CDR3 loop spans 15 amino acids. CDR1 SGHTA and CDR2 FQGNSA come from the germline V gene. The V and J ends lost 3 bases and 0 bases, in that order; junction bases with no gene match: 3. CDR3: CASSFLAGSSYEQYF. CDR3 sequence (DNA): TGTGCCAGCAGCTTCCTAGCGGGGTCCTCCTACGAGCAGTACTTC.

V gene TRBV19 combines with J gene TRBJ1-1; the D gene is possibly TRBD1 (6 bases). Deletions cut 7 bases from V and 5 bases from J, with 17 bases between. Germline loops: CDR1 LNHDA, CDR2 SQIVND (reference sequence). The CDR3 loop spans 14 amino acids. CDR3 sequence: CASIDRWDGTEAFF. The CDR3 bases are TGTGCCAGTATAGACAGGTGGGACGGTACTGAAGCTTTCTTT.

V usage is TRBV2 and J usage is TRBJ1-5, with unresolved D. Trimming pared 8 bases from V and 2 bases from J, leaving 13 bases between. The CDR3 runs to 14 residues. From germline, CDR1 is SNHLY and CDR2 FYNNEI. In nucleotides, the CDR3 is TGTGCCAGCGGAGAAAGCTGGGGCAATCAGCCCCAGCATTTT. Translating it yields CASGESWGNQPQHF.

This chain links TRBV29-1 with TRBJ1-2; D not resolved. The germline gives CDR1 SQVTM, CDR2 ANQGSEA. V lost 4 bases, J lost 7 bases, and 13 bases lay in between. CDR3 size: 12 residues. CDR3 nucleotide sequence: TGCAGCGTTGCTTCCGGGAACCTTGGCTACACCTTC. Translated: CSVASGNLGYTF.

V and J are TRBV5-1 and TRBJ2-3, with 9 nucleotides matching TRBD1. The CDR3 length is 15 residues. V shed 4 bases and J 3 bases; nucleotides not matched to a gene: 6. CDR1 and CDR2 from the germline V gene are SGHRS and YFSETQ. The CDR3 region is CASSLGQGLTDTQYF. CDR3 nucleotides: TGCGCCAGCAGCCTAGGACAGGGGTTGACAGATACGCAGTATTTT.

The chain combines TRBV5-4 with TRBJ2-5, with D possibly TRBD2 on 6 matching bases. V was cut by 4 bases and J by 4 bases, with 11 bases left in between. The CDR3 sequence is 13 residues long. Germline V lookup: CDR1 SGHNT, CDR2 YYREEE (reference sequence). CDR3: CASSIRESETQYF. CDR3 coding DNA: TGTGCCAGCAGCATACGGGAGTCAGAGACCCAGTACTTC.

This chain links TRBV7-9 with TRBJ1-1; 8 nucleotides agree with TRBD1. The CDR3 has 14 amino acids. Trimming cost V 6 bases and J 4 bases; bases outside gene matches: 7. Germline-derived CDR1 and CDR2 are SEHNR and FQNEAQ (reference sequence). The DNA for the CDR3 is TGTGCCAGCAGTCACGACAGGGGCGGCACTGAAGCTTTCTTT. Protein sequence: CASSHDRGGTEAFF.

Only one count was recorded for this clone. CDR3 sequence reads: CASSSSSYEQYF. As DNA, the CDR3 is TGTGCCAGCAGCTCAAGCTCCTACGAGCAGTACTTC. The chain uses TRBV7-9 and TRBJ2-7; D uncertain. V lost 4 bases to trimming and J lost 0 bases, with 4 bases between them. The CDR3 length is 12 residues. Germline values: CDR1 SEHNR, CDR2 FQNEAQ (reference sequence). Complete variable domain (other parts from reference TRBV7-9 and TRBJ2-7): DTGVSQNPRHKITKRGQNVTFRCDPISEHNRLYWYRQTLGQGPEFLTYFQNEAQLEKSRLLSDRFSAERPKGSFSTLEIQRTEQGDSAMYLCASSSSSYEQYFGPGTRLTVT.

The V gene is TRBV5-5, the J gene TRBJ2-1; 13 bases match TRBD2. CDR1 and CDR2 (germline): SGHKS, YYEKEE (reference sequence). CDR3 length: 15 amino acids. V gave up 5 bases and J gave up 5 bases; unmatched junction bases: 4. The CDR3 here is CASSIGTSGDNEQFF. In nucleotides, the CDR3 is TGTGCCAGCAGTATCGGGACTAGCGGGGACAATGAGCAGTTCTTC.

V gene TRBV5-1 combines with J gene TRBJ1-2, with 10 bases fitting TRBD1. Germline-derived CDR1 and CDR2 are SGHRS and YFSETQ. The V gene end was trimmed by 0 bases and the J gene end by 4 bases; junction bases not matched to a gene: 6. This CDR3 comprises 16 residues. Written as DNA, the CDR3 is TGCGCCAGCAGCTTGGGGGGACAGGGGCTGGGCTATGGCTACACCTTC. It yields the protein CASSLGGQGLGYGYTF.

Only one count was recorded for this clone. The V call is TRBV7-2, the J call TRBJ2-3; 15 bases align to TRBD2. Trimming at V came to 8 bases and at J to 2 bases, leaving 2 bases not matched to a gene. This CDR3 contains 15 residues. The germline CDR1 and CDR2 sequences are SGHTA and FQGNSA. Here the CDR3 reads CASGLAGGATDTQYF. CDR3 DNA: TGTGCCAGCGGACTAGCGGGGGGGGCCACAGATACGCAGTATTTT.

The chain is built from TRBV11-1 and TRBJ1-1; perhaps TRBD1 as D (5 bases). Trimming pared 5 bases from V and 1 base from J, leaving 11 bases between. The CDR3 has 14 residues. Germline V gene data show CDR1 as SGHAT and CDR2 as FQDESV (reference sequence). Here the CDR3 DNA reads TGTGCCAGCAGCGTACATACAGGGAACACTGAAGCTTTCTTT. Its translation: CASSVHTGNTEAFF.

The chain recombines TRBV6-5 with TRBJ2-3; 11 bases map to TRBD2. Germline CDR1 is MNHEY and CDR2 is SVGAGI. The J segment lost 6 bases and the V segment lost 5 bases, leaving 7 bases of the junction unmatched. The CDR3 loop spans 15 amino acids. The CDR3 loop reads CASSIAGGPVDTQYF. CDR3 DNA sequence: TGTGCCAGCAGTATAGCGGGAGGGCCGGTTGATACGCAGTATTTT.

V gene TRBV28 combines with J gene TRBJ1-5, with 9 nucleotides matching TRBD1. The CDR3 has 15 amino acids. V trimming: 6 bases; J trimming: 3 bases; junction bases outside the gene matches: 6. Germline lookup yields CDR1 MDHEN and CDR2 SYDVKM. The CDR3 DNA sequence: TGTGCCAGCAGCGGCGGGACAGGGAACAATCAGCCCCAGCATTTT. This sequence encodes CASSGGTGNNQPQHF.

The CDR3 is CASSPSQGGANVLTF. In DNA, the CDR3 is TGTGCCAGCAGCCCCTCCCAGGGGGGGGCCAACGTCCTGACTTTC. The chain recombines TRBV7-2 with TRBJ2-6; D possibly corresponds to TRBD1 (6 bases). CDR1 is SGHTA and CDR2 is FQGNSA in the germline V gene. This CDR3 spans 15 amino acids. Trimming stripped 5 bases from V and 4 bases from J, with 12 bases between.